This note documents a single T cell receptor (beta chain) sequence. Its antigen target is currently unknown. Base qualities were left out, and no much larger clone turns up one base away. The immunoSEQ Assay, a bias-controlled multiplex PCR, was used to amplify TCRbeta CDR3 regions from genomic DNA. Per the authors' processing: The number of nucleated cells in each sample was estimated by amplification of reference gene primers within the assay. To quantify the absolute abundance of each unique TCRbeta CDR3 rearrangement, sequence reads were collapsed and filtered. For each sample, productive Simpson clonality was calculated as the square root of Simpson's diversity index across productive rearrangements. TCRdb provides this immuneACCESS table in a form limited to in-frame rearrangements. Some clones are lacking; in checked studies, under half of them reflect an unresolved V gene, and why the rest are absent is not known. V and J calls and clone size follow that table, whereas D and trimming were derived from the DNA. The sample table shows about 250,000 clones, and roughly 86% are seen once. The ten most abundant clones make up just over 2.5% of the sample.

The entry originates in a study of blood T cell repertoires in COVID-19 (dated by TCRdb to the early 2020s). A note on the overall study: The collaborator samples originated in the United States, Italy and Spain and spanned the acute and convalescent phases of COVID-19. The repertoires were made available in a free public database intended to serve as a resource for research on the immune response to SARS-CoV-2. Samples came from the ongoing ImmuneRACE study (first 160 participants) plus 1,254 subjects from 6 global collaborators. The material from the prospective study consisted of cDNA or gDNA derived from T cells, B-cell-depleted T cells, or PBMCs. Where available, HLA class I and class II types were obtained from metadata supplied by the sample provider rather than from assay-based typing. Subjects who had been exposed to COVID-19, were actively infected with it, or had recovered from it provided the deeply sampled blood TCRbeta repertoires that made up the dataset. The sample metadata nearly always contained a de-identified subject ID, COVID-19 status, age in years and sex.

Enrolling through a virtual design, the prospective study's participants ranged in age from roughly 18 to 90 years and lived across 20 to 25 United States geographic areas. In the prospective study, cohorts were assigned on the basis of participant-reported clinical history obtained from a screening survey and a study questionnaire. Each participant in the prospective study had whole blood, serum and a nasopharyngeal or oropharyngeal swab collected by mobile phlebotomists. Over a roughly 2-month period, participants in the prospective study had the option of providing additional blood draws and questionnaires. Prospective study blood samples were shipped either frozen or at room temperature before DNA extraction. Results the study describes overall, beyond this receptor: The amount of clinical and demographic metadata varied by source and participant and was provided uncurated.

Trimming removed 4 bases from V and 5 bases from J, leaving 4 bases between the germline ends. Reading from cysteine to phenylalanine, the CDR3 counts 11 amino acids. Kept here is only the CDR3 DNA, which spans 33 bases and is read in frame from base 1. Reading the germline V gene (reference sequence) gives CDR1 SEHNR and CDR2 FQNEAQ. The TCR sequence derives from a woman aged 25 to 39 with acute COVID-19. The sequencing sample was made of PBMCs or T cells enriched from blood (not recorded which). The rearrangement combines TRBV7-9 with TRBJ2-3; there is no confident call for the D gene. The nucleotide sequence is given as TGTGCCAGCAGCTCGAGAGATACGCAGTATTTT. Its protein product is CASSSRDTQYF.